The rows below give T cell receptor beta chains drawn from one sample of a study of cytomegalovirus exposure and HLA in healthy donors. Measured with immunoSEQ multiplex PCR; TCRdb has only the in-frame clones, and not every one. The table has roughly 120,000 clones, about two thirds seen once. What was sequenced was PBMCs. These receptors all come from a man aged 25-40 years in good health and CMV-seropositive. Both conserved end residues are part of each CDR3. A D gene is named only where the DNA matches it firmly.

>TRBD2|TRBV6-5
CASSYRRTRIYNEQFF
>TRBD2|TRBV11-1
CASSGSGNYYNEQFF
>TRBD2|TRBV7-3
CASSFGLADHNEQFF
>TRBD1|TRBV9
CASSVGTGGAPVGYTF
>NA|TRBV7-9
CASRVTRDNEQFF
>TRBD1|TRBV19
CASDPGTGVYGYTF
>NA|TRBV4-1
CASSQDFLSYEQYF
>TRBD2|TRBV5-1
CASSLESMGGAGELFF
>NA|TRBV27
CASTRFSGNEQFF
>TRBD2|TRBV5-1
CASSTSGGETQYF
>NA|TRBV6-5
CASSYSLRVPEAFF